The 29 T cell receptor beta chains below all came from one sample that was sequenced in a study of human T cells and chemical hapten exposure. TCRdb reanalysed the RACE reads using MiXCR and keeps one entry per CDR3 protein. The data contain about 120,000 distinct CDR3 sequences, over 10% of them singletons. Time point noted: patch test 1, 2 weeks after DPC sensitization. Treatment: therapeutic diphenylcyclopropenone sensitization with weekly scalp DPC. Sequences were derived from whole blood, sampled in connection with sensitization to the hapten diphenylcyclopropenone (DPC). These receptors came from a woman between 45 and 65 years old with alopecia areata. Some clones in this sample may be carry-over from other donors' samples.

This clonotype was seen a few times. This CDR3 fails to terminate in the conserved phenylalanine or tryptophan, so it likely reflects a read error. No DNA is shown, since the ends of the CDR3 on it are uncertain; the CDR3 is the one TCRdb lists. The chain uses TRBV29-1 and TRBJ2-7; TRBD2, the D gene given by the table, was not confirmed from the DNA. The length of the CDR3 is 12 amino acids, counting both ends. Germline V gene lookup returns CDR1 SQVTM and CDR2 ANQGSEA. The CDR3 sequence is CSVEEIQGLVIL.

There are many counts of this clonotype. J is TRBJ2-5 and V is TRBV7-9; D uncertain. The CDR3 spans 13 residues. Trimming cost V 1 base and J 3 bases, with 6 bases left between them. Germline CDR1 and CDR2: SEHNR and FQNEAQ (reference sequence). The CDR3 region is CASSLGWKETQYF. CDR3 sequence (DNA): TGTGCCAGCAGCTTAGGCTGGAAAGAGACCCAGTACTTC.

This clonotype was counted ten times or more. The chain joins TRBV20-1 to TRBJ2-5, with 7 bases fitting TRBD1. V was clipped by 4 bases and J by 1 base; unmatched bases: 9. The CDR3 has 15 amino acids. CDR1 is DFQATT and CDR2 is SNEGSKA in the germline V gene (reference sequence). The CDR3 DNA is TGCAGTGCTACAAGGCCAGGGACAGCCCAAGAGACCCAGTACTTC. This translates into CSATRPGTAQETQYF.

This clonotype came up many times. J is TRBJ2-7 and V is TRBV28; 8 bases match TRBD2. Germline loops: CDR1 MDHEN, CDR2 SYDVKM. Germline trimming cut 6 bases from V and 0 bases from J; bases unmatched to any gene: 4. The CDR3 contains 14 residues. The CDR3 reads CASSRRGASYEQYF. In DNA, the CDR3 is TGTGCCAGCAGCCGGCGGGGGGCCTCCTACGAGCAGTACTTC.

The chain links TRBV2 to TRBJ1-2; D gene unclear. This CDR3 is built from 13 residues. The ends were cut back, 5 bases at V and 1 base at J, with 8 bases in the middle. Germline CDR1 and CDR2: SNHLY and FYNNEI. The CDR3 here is CASSNDLNYGYTF. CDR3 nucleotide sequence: TGTGCCAGCAGTAACGACCTTAACTATGGCTACACCTTC.

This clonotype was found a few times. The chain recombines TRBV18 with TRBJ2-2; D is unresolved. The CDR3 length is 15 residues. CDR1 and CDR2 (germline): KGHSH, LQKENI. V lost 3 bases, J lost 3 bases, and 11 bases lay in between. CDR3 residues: CASSPFVGDTGELFF. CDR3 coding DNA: TGTGCCAGCTCACCGTTCGTCGGAGACACCGGGGAGCTGTTTTTT.

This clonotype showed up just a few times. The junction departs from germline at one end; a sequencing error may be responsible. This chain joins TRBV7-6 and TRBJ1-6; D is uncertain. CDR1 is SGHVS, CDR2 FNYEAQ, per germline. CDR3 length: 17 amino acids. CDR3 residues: CASSLEAGFAAYSPLHF. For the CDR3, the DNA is TGTGCCAGCAGCTTAGAGGCTGGCTTCGCGGCATATTCCCCCCTCCACTTT.

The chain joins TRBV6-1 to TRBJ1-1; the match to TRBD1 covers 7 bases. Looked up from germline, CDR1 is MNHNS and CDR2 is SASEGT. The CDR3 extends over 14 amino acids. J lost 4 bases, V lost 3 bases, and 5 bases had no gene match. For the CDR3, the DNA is TGTGCCAGCAGTGATCTTACAGGGGCCACTGAAGCTTTCTTT. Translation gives CASSDLTGATEAFF.

The CDR3 sequence is CASSSPWAYGYTF. For the CDR3, the DNA is TGTGCCAGCAGTTCCCCGTGGGCCTATGGCTACACCTTC. The chain carries TRBV28 and TRBJ1-2; D is unclear. V was cut by 4 bases and J by 4 bases, with 10 bases left in between. The germline CDR1 and CDR2 sequences are MDHEN and SYDVKM. This CDR3 spans 13 amino acids.

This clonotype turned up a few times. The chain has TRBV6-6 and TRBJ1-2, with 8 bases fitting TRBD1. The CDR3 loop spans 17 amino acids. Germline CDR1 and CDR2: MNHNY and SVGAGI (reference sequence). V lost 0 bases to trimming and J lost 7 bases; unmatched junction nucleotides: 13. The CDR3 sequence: CASSYSIGRGRLGGYTF. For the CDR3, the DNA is TGTGCCAGCAGTTACTCGATTGGCAGGGGGCGATTAGGTGGCTACACCTTC.

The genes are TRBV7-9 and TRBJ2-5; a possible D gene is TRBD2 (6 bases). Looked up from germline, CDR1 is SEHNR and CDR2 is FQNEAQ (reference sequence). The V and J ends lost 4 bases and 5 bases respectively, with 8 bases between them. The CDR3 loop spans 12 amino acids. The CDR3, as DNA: TGTGCCAGCAGCTCCGGGGGTGAGACCCAGTACTTC. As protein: CASSSGGETQYF.

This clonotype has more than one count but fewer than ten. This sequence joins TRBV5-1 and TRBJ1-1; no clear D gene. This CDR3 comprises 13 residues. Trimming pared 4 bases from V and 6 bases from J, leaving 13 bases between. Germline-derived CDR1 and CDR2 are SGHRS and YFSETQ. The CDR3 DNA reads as TGCGCCAGCAGCCCCCAGACGAGTTCTGAAGCTTTCTTT. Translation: CASSPQTSSEAFF.

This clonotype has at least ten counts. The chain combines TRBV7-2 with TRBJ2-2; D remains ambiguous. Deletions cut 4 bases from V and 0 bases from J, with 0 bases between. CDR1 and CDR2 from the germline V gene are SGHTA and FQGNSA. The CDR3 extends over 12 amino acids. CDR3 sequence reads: CASSSNTGELFF. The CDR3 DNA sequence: TGTGCCAGCAGCTCGAACACCGGGGAGCTGTTTTTT. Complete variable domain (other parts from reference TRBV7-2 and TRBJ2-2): GAGVSQSPSNKVTEKGKDVELRCDPISGHTALYWYRQSLGQGLEFLIYFQGNSAPDKSGLPSDRFSAERTGGSVSTLTIQRTQQEDSAVYLCASSSNTGELFFGEGSRLTVL.

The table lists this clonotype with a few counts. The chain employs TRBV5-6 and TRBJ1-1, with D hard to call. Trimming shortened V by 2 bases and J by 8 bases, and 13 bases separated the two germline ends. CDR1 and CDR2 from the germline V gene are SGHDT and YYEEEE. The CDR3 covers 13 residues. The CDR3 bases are TGTGCCAGCAGCTTCGGAGTTAGCACGGAAGCTTTCTTT. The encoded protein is CASSFGVSTEAFF.

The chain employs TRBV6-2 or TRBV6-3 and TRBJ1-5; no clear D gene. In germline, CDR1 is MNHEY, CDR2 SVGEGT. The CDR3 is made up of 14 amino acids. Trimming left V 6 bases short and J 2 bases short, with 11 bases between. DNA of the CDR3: TGTGCCAGCAGGGGTCCCGGGGGCAATCAGCCCCAGCATTTT. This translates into CASRGPGGNQPQHF.

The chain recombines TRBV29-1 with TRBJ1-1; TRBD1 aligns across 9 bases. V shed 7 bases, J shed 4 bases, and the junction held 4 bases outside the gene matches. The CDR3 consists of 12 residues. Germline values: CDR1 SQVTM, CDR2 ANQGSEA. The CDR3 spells CSGGQGITEAFF. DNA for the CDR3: TGCAGCGGGGGACAGGGAATCACTGAAGCTTTCTTT.

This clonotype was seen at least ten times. CDR3 in amino acids: CASSPRGSGGSTGELFF. In DNA, the CDR3 is TGTGCCAGCAGTCCGCGTGGTAGCGGGGGGAGCACCGGGGAGCTGTTTTTT. The chain is built from TRBV6-2 or TRBV6-3 and TRBJ2-2, with 10 bases lining up with TRBD2. Germline lookup yields CDR1 MNHEY and CDR2 SVGEGT. This CDR3 is 17 amino acids long. The V segment lost 5 bases and the J segment 4 bases; nucleotides outside the gene matches: 10.

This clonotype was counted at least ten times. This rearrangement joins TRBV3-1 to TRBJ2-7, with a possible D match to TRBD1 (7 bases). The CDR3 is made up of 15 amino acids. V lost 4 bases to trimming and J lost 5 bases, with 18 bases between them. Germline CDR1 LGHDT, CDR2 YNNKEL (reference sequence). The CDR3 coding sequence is TGTGCCAGCAGCCCTGCGGAGGGGGCAAGAAACGAGCAGTACTTC. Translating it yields CASSPAEGARNEQYF.

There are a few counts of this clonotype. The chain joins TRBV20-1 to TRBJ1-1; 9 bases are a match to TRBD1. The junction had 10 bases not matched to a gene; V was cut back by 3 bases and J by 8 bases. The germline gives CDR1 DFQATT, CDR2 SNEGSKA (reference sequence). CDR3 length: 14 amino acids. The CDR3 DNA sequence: TGCAGTGCTAGGAGGGGACAGGGCCTGTTGGAAGCTTTCTTT. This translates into CSARRGQGLLEAFF.

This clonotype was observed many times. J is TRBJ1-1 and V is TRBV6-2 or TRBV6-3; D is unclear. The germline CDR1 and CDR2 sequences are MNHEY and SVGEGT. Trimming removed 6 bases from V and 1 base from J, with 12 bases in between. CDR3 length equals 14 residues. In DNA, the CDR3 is TGTGCCAGCAGCAGAGAATCTTCGAACACTGAAGCTTTCTTT. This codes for CASSRESSNTEAFF.

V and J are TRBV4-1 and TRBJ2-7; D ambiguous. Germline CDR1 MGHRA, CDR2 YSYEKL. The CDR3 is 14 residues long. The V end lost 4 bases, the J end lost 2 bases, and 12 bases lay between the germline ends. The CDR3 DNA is TGCGCCAGCAGCCTGCAAGAATCCGCCTACGAGCAGTACTTC. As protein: CASSLQESAYEQYF.

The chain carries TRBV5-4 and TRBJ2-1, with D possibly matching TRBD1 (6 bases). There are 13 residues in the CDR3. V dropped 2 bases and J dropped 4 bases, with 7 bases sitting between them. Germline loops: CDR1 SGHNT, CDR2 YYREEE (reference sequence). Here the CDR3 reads CASSFTGYNEQFF. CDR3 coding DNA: TGTGCCAGCAGCTTTACAGGGTACAATGAGCAGTTCTTC.

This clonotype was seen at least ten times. This CDR3 is CASSPRQNTGQYF. DNA for the CDR3: TGTGCCAGCAGCCCGAGACAGAACACGGGGCAGTACTTC. The chain employs TRBV7-8 and TRBJ2-7; D perhaps matches TRBD1 (5 bases). The CDR3 extends over 13 amino acids. The germline V and J ends were trimmed by 5 bases and 9 bases, with 17 bases remaining between them. Germline V gives CDR1 SGHVS, CDR2 FQNEAQ. The full variable domain, completed using reference TRBV7-8 and TRBJ2-7, is GAGVSQSPRYKVAKRGQDVALRCDPISGHVSLFWYQQALGQGPEFLTYFQNEAQLDKSGLPSDRFFAERPEGSVSTLKIQRTQQEDSAVYLCASSPRQNTGQYFGPGTRLTVT.

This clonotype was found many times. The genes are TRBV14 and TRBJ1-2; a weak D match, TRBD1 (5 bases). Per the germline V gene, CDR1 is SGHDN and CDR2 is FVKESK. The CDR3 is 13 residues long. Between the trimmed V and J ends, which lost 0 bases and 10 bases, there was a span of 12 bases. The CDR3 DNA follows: TGTGCCAGCAGCCAAGATATTTTACAGGTCTACACCTTC. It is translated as CASSQDILQVYTF.

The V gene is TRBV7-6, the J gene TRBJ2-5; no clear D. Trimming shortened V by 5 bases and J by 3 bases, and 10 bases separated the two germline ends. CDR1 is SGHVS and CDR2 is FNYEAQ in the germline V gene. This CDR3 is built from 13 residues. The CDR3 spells CASSTDGEETQYF. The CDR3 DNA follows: TGTGCCAGCAGCACAGACGGAGAAGAGACCCAGTACTTC. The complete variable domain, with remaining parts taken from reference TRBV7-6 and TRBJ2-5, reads GAGVSQSPRYKVTKRGQDVALRCDPISGHVSLYWYRQALGQGPEFLTYFNYEAQQDKSGLPNDRFSAERPEGSISTLTIQRTEQRDSAMYRCASSTDGEETQYFGPGTRLLVL.

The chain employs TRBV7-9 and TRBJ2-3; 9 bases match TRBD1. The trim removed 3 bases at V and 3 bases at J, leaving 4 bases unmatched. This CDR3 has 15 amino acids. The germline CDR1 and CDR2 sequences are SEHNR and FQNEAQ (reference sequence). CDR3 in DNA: TGTGCCAGCAGCTTTGGGACAGGGTCGACAGATACGCAGTATTTT. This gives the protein CASSFGTGSTDTQYF.

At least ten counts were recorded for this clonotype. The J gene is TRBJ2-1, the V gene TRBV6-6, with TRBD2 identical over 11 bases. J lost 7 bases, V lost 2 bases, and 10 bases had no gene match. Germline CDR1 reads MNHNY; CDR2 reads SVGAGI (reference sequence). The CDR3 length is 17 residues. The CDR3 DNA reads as TGTGCCAGCAGTTACCCTGCCCTAGCGGGAGGTCGTAATGAGCAGTTCTTC. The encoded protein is CASSYPALAGGRNEQFF.

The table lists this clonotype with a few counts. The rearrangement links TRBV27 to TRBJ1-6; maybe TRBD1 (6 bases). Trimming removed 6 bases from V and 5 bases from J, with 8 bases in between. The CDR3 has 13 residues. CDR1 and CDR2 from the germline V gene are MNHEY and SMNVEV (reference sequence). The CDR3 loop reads CASRRTDNSPLHF. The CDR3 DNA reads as TGTGCCAGCAGAAGGACAGATAATTCACCCCTCCACTTT.

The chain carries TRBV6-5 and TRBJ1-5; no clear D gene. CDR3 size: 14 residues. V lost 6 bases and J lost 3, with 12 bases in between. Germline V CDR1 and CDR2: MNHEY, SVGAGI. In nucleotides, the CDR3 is TGTGCCAGCAGGGAGCCGGGCTTCAATCAGCCCCAGCATTTT. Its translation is CASREPGFNQPQHF.